This T cell receptor (beta chain) appears in the sequencing data of a study of control samples from healthy donors and cancer patients (TCRdb year 2020). A remark on this clone: There is no known antigen for this receptor. Base qualities are not at hand, and no much larger clone is one base apart.

Between the V and J ends, shortened by 9 bases and 2 bases respectively, the junction contains 20 bases. The CDR3, cysteine through phenylalanine, is 15 amino acids long. Only the CDR3 DNA stays, 45 bases, in frame from base 1. The receptor library was made with the immunoSEQ multiplex PCR assay. TCRdb stores this immuneACCESS table with in-frame sequences only. Part of the clones is absent; in the studies checked, under half of the shortfall reflects unresolved V genes, and no reason is known for the rest. The sample contains about 140,000 clones, under 95% of them found a single time. In total, the top ten clones hold roughly 14% of the sample.

The V and J segments used are TRBV23-1 and TRBJ2-7, with no confident D gene call. TRBV23-1 is an open reading frame whose function is uncertain. The sequenced sample was blood. This clonotype was obtained from a man in his forties or fifties in good health. The CDR3 protein is CARDLWTALTYEQYF. The DNA reads as follows: TGCGCCAGGGACCTTTGGACGGCGTTGACCTACGAGCAGTACTTC.